The 11 T cell receptor beta chains reported below all come from one sample, sequenced in a study of blood T cell repertoires in COVID-19. The assay was immunoSEQ multiplex PCR, and TCRdb's table has in-frame clones only and misses some. The sample has 110,000 or so clones; 81% are singletons. Sequencing used peripheral blood. These receptors all come from a man aged 45-65 years with acute or convalescent COVID-19.

In its sample, this clone was seen a few times. The V gene is TRBV29-1, the J gene TRBJ1-1; tentative D call: TRBD1 (6 bases). The V gene lost 7 bases and the J gene lost 7 bases, with 22 bases spanning the gap. The CDR3 sequence is 14 residues long. Germline loops: CDR1 SQVTM, CDR2 ANQGSEA. This CDR3 is CSAEKGQPLLEAFF. Written as DNA, the CDR3 is TGCAGCGCCGAAAAGGGACAACCGCTACTTGAAGCTTTCTTT.

This clone has a single count. The chain joins TRBV3-1 (or the pseudogene TRBV3-2) to TRBJ2-7; 10 nucleotides line up with TRBD2. Trimming cost V 4 bases and J 3 bases; bases outside gene matches: 9. The germline V gene encodes CDR1 LGHDT and CDR2 YNNKEL (reference sequence). The CDR3 loop spans 16 amino acids. The CDR3 region is CASSRRLAGVVYEQYV. As DNA, the CDR3 is TGTGCCAGCAGCCGGAGGCTAGCGGGGGTTGTCTACGAGCAGTACGTC.

V usage is TRBV19 and J usage is TRBJ1-1; D remains unclear. The germline V gene encodes CDR1 LNHDA and CDR2 SQIVND (reference sequence). The CDR3 has 14 amino acids. V dropped 2 bases and J dropped 0 bases, with 7 bases sitting between them. The CDR3 loop reads CASSIWALNTEAFF. The CDR3 DNA reads as TGTGCCAGTAGTATATGGGCCTTGAACACTGAAGCTTTCTTT.

This clone came up a few times. The same CDR3 can be traced to other DNA sequences in this sample. The genes are TRBV5-1 and TRBJ1-1; TRBD1 agrees at 8 bases. V was clipped by 3 bases and J by 1 base; unmatched bases: 2. The CDR3 runs to 14 residues. In germline, CDR1 is SGHRS, CDR2 YFSETQ. CDR3 in amino acids: CASSSGQGNTEAFF. CDR3 in DNA: TGCGCCAGCAGCTCTGGACAGGGGAACACTGAAGCTTTCTTT.

This clone was observed a handful of times. The chain carries TRBV28 and TRBJ1-5; TRBD1 matches 9 bases. V lost 4 bases, J lost 7 bases, and 11 bases stayed unmatched. CDR1 and CDR2 (germline): MDHEN, SYDVKM. The CDR3 runs 16 residues. The CDR3 nucleotides read TGTGCCAGCAGTTCCCCGGATACAGGGGGCGTACAGCCCCAGCATTTT. Translated, it gives CASSSPDTGGVQPQHF.

V is TRBV2 and J is TRBJ2-7; 8 bases line up with TRBD2. Per germline, CDR1 SNHLY and CDR2 FYNNEI. This CDR3 is 15 amino acids long. With V trimmed by 4 bases and J by 3 bases, 8 bases remained unmatched. The CDR3 DNA follows: TGTGCCAGCAGTGTTGAAAGCGGGGGAGACTACGAGCAGTACTTC. It encodes CASSVESGGDYEQYF.

This sequence joins TRBV7-6 and TRBJ2-2; TRBD1 agrees at 8 bases. The CDR3 consists of 18 residues. Germline CDR1 SGHVS, CDR2 FNYEAQ. V was clipped by 4 bases and J by 2 bases; unmatched bases: 12. The chain's CDR3 is CASSSSPPAGGNTGELFF. The DNA of the CDR3 is TGTGCCAGCAGCTCTAGCCCTCCCGCAGGGGGCAACACCGGGGAGCTGTTTTTT.

This chain joins TRBV12-5 and TRBJ2-1; 9 bases are a match to TRBD1. CDR3 size: 14 residues. The ends lost 4 bases at V and 6 bases at J; junction bases unmatched: 4. Germline CDR1 LGHNT, CDR2 FRNRAP. CDR3 loop: CASGSGQGTNEQFF. The CDR3 nucleotides are TGTGCTAGTGGTTCCGGACAGGGGACCAATGAGCAGTTCTTC.

The CDR3 loop reads CASSTRDRGAEAFF. CDR3 bases: TGTGCCAGCAGCACCCGGGACAGGGGAGCTGAAGCTTTCTTT. This chain connects TRBV7-2 to TRBJ1-1, with 10 bases lining up with TRBD1. J was trimmed by 6 bases and V by 5 bases; bases with no gene match: 6. This CDR3 is 14 amino acids long. CDR1 and CDR2 from the germline V gene are SGHTA and FQGNSA.

The V and J genes are TRBV11-2 and TRBJ2-1; D not certain. The CDR3 runs 14 residues. Germline V gene lookup returns CDR1 SGHAT and CDR2 FQNNGV. V was cut by 5 bases and J by 4 bases, with 12 bases left in between. CDR3 residues: CASSPFSGYNEQFF. As DNA, the CDR3 is TGTGCCAGCAGCCCCTTTTCGGGTTACAATGAGCAGTTCTTC.

This chain connects TRBV5-1 to TRBJ2-2; 9 bases line up with TRBD1. Germline CDR1 and CDR2: SGHRS and YFSETQ. CDR3 length equals 14 residues. The V and J ends lost 3 bases and 6 bases, in that order; junction bases with no gene match: 3. CDR3 sequence reads: CASSSGQGSGELFF. The CDR3 DNA reads TGCGCCAGCAGCTCCGGACAGGGGTCCGGGGAGCTGTTTTTT.